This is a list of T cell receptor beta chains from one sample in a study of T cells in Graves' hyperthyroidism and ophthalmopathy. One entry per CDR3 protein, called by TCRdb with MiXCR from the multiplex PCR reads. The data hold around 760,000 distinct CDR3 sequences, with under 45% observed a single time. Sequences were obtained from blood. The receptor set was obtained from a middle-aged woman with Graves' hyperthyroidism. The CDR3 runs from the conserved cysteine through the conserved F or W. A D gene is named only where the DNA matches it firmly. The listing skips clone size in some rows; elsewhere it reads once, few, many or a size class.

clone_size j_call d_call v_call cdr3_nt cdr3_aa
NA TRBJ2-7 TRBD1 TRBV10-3 TGTGCCATCAGTGATTTGGGACAGTACGAGCAGTACTTC CAISDLGQYEQYF
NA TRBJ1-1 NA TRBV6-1 TGTGCCAGCGCCCACATCGGGGCTGAAGCTTTCTTT CASAHIGAEAFF
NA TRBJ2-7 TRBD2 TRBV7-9 TGTGCCAGCAGCTCCACGGGACTAGCGGCTACTGCCTACGAGCAGTACTTC CASSSTGLAATAYEQYF
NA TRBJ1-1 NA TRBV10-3 TGTGCCATCAACACAGCAAACACTGAAGCTTTCTTT CAINTANTEAFF
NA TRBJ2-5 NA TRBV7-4 TGTGCCAGCAGACCTCAAATCCCGGGACGGCCACAAGAGACCCAGTACTTC CASRPQIPGRPQETQYF
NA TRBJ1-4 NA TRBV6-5 TGTGCCAGCAGCCCGAGGGGGAAGGCAACTAATGAAAAACTGTTTTTT CASSPRGKATNEKLFF
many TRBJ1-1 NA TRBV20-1 TGCAGTGTTAGACAAACGGGACACAACACTGAAGCTTTCTTT CSVRQTGHNTEAFF
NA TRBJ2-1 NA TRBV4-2 TGTGCCAGCAGCCTAAGGCCCTCTCGGGGTGAGCAGTTCTTC CASSLRPSRGEQFF
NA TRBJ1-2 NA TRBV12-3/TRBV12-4 TGTGCCAGTACGCCCGGGACACCCGGAGGCTACACCTTC CASTPGTPGGYTF
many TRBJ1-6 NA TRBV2 TGTGCCAGCGGAAGGGATAATTCACCCCTCCACTTT CASGRDNSPLHF
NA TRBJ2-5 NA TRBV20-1 TGCAGTGCTAGCTTCCAGAAAGAGACCCAGTACTTC CSASFQKETQYF
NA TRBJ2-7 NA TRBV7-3 TGTGCCAGCAGCTTAACGGACCGCGCCTACGAGCAGTACTTC CASSLTDRAYEQYF
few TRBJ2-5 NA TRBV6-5 TGTGCCAGCAGTTACACCTCGGGAAGCTTGGCCCAGTACTTC CASSYTSGSLAQYF
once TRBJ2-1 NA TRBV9 TGTGCCAGCAGCCCCCCGACCATGGAAGGGCAGTTCTTC CASSPPTMEGQFF
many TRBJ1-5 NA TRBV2 TGTGCCAGCAGTGAAAGCAATCAGCCCCAGCATTTT CASSESNQPQHF
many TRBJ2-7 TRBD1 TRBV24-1 TGTGCCACCAGTGATGCGCCGGGACAGGGGGTTCCCTACGAGCAGTACTTC CATSDAPGQGVPYEQYF
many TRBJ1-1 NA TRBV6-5 TGTGCCAGCAGTTATGGGACGGAAACTGAAGCTTTCTTT CASSYGTETEAFF
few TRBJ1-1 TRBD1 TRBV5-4 TGTGCCAGCAGCTTCTACAGGGGGTATGAAGCTTTCTTT CASSFYRGYEAFF
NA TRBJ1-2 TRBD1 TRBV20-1 TGCAGTGCTAGACGTCCCGGGACAGGAAACGGTTATGGCTACACCTTC CSARRPGTGNGYGYTF
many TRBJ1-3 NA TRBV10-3 TGTGCCATCCAGTATGGGGCTGGAAACACCATATATTTT CAIQYGAGNTIYF
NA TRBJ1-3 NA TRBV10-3 TGTGCCATCAGTCCCCGATCGGACAGCTCTGGAAACACCATATATTTT CAISPRSDSSGNTIYF
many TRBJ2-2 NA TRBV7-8 TGTGCCATCGGACGTCCGAACACCGGGGAGCTGTTTTTT CAIGRPNTGELFF
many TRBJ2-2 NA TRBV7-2 TGTGCCAGCAGCCCTACTAGGGCCGGGGAGCTGTTTTTT CASSPTRAGELFF
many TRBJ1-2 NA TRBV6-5 TGTGCCAGCAGTTACTCTTCCGACGGAAACTATGGCTACACCTTC CASSYSSDGNYGYTF
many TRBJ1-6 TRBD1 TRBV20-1 TGCAGTGCTATCGACAGGGGTGATTCACCCCTCCACTTT CSAIDRGDSPLHF
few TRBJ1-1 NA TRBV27 TGTGCCAGCAGTGTATCACCGGGATATGAAGCTTTCTTT CASSVSPGYEAFF
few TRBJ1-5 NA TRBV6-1 TGTGCCAGCAGTGAAGACACGTCCAATCAGCCCCAGCATTTT CASSEDTSNQPQHF
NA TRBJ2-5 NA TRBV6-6 TGTGCCAGCAGTTACTCTGGGGGGCTCCAAGAGACCCAGTACTTC CASSYSGGLQETQYF
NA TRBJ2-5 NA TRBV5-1 TGCGCCAGCAGCTTGGGCAGGAACCCGGTGGAGACCCAGTACTTC CASSLGRNPVETQYF
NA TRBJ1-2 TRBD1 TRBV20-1 TGCAGTGCTAGAGATTTCAGGGGGGGGGGTGGCTATGGCTACACCTTC CSARDFRGGGGYGYTF
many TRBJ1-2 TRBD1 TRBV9 TGTGCCAGCAGCGTAGGCCCGACAGGGCTAAACTATGGCTACACCTTC CASSVGPTGLNYGYTF
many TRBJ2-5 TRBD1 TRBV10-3 TGTGCCATCGGAACAGGGGAACAAGAGACCCAGTACTTC CAIGTGEQETQYF
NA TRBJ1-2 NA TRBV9 TGTGCCAGCAGCGTATGGGTGCCAGGGCTGGACTACACCTTC CASSVWVPGLDYTF
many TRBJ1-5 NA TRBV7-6 TGTGCCAGCAGCTCAACACAGGGCGGCGGCAATCAGCCCCAGCATTTT CASSSTQGGGNQPQHF
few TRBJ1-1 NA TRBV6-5 TGTGCCAGCAGCCTCCTTCTTTCGGGTTCCGGAGCTTTCTTT CASSLLLSGSGAFF
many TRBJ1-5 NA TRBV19 TGTGCCAGTACCCCACGGTCGGGGAATCAGCCCCAGCATTTT CASTPRSGNQPQHF
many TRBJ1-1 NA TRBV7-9 TGTGCCAGCAAGGGACGGCAGAACACTGAAGCTTTCTTT CASKGRQNTEAFF
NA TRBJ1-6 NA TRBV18 TGTGCCAGCTCACCAGGGACGGGACATACCAATTCACCCCTCCACTTT CASSPGTGHTNSPLHF
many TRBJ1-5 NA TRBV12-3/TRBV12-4 TGTGCCAGCAGTCCAACAATTCAGCCCCAGCATTTT CASSPTIQPQHF
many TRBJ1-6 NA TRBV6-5 TGTGCCAGCAGTTACGCAAGTAATTCACCCCTCCACTTT CASSYASNSPLHF
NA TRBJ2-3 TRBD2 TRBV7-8 TGTGCCAGCAGCCCGCGTCCGGGACTAGCAACAGATACGCAGTATTTT CASSPRPGLATDTQYF
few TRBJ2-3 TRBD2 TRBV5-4 TGTGCCAGCACCCAGGGACTAGGACTTACAGATACGCAGTATTTT CASTQGLGLTDTQYF
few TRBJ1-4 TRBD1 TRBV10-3 TGTGCCATCAGGCCACAGGGGGCGAGTGAAAAACTGTTTTTT CAIRPQGASEKLFF
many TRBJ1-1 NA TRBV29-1 TGCAGCTCATCCTGGGACGGCGGCTCTGAAGCTTTCTTT CSSSWDGGSEAFF
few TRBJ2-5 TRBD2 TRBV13 TGTGCCAGCAGCGACCGTAGCGGGAGGGCCAGGTTCGCGGAGACCCAGTACTTC CASSDRSGRARFAETQYF